The entry below describes one TCR beta chain. Original methodology: Amplification of reference gene primers was used by the study to estimate nucleated cell counts. Clones were sequenced by immunoSEQ multiplex PCR, and TCRdb holds only the in-frame ones, with some missing. The DNA gave D and trimming, while V, J and clone size come from that table. In the table there are 300,000 or so clones, about 89% of which are singletons. The sample belongs to a study of blood T cell repertoires in COVID-19. The junction had 9 bases not matched to a gene; V was cut back by 4 bases and J by 2 bases. Germline V gives CDR1 SGHRS, CDR2 YFSETQ. The CDR3 length is 18 residues.

Sequencing input: peripheral blood. The receptor was isolated from a woman between 35 and 50 years old who had recovered from COVID-19. The rearrangement links TRBV5-1 to TRBJ2-3; 14 bases fit TRBD2. The chain's CDR3 is CASSKGGLAGGFTDTQYF. DNA of the CDR3: TGCGCCAGCAGCAAGGGTGGACTAGCGGGGGGATTCACAGATACGCAGTATTTT.